This record looks at one T cell receptor (beta chain) sequence and its context. Its specificity is unknown. Germline lookup yields CDR1 SQVTM and CDR2 ANQGSEA. V lost 3 bases and J lost 1, with 12 bases in between. CDR3 length: 14 amino acids. With a J-beta primer mix and a sample-barcoded 5' primer, a second PCR ran roughly 6 to 11 cycles. TCRdb re-analysed the 5' RACE reads in MiXCR, keeping a single row per CDR3 protein. This table has over 700,000 distinct CDR3 sequences, 53% appearing once. The data stem from a study of blood T cells in healthy people across ages. Regarding the study as a whole: Long-lived donors had more naive CD4+ cells and higher diversity than aged donors. Researchers deemed the diversity estimates from one million T cells underestimates. The CMV status of each donor remained undetermined, and this could have confounded shifts in expanded clonotypes.

Input material: blood. This chain connects TRBV29-1 to TRBJ1-1, with D unclear. The origin of this receptor is an elderly man in good health. In DNA, the CDR3 is TGCAGCGTTGATGCGCGGCAGGCGAACACTGAAGCTTTCTTT. Translation gives CSVDARQANTEAFF.